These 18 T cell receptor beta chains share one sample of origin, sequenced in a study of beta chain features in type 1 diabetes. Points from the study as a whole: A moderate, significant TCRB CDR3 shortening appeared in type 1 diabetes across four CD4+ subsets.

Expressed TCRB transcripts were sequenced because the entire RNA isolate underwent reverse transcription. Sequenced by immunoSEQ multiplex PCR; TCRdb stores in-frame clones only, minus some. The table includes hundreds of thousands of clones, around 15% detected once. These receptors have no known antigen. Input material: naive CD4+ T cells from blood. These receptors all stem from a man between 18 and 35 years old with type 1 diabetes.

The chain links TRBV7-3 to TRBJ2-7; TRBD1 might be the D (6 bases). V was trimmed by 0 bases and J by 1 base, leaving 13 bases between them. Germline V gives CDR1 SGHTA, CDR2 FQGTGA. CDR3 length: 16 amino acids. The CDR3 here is CASSLTAGVGSYEQYF. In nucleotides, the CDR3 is TGTGCCAGCAGCTTAACGGCAGGGGTCGGGTCCTACGAGCAGTACTTC.

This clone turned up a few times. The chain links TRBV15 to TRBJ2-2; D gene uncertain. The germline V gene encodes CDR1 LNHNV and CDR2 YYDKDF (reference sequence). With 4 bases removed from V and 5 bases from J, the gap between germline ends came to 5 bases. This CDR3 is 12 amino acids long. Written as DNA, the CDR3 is TGTGCCACCAGCATACAGACCGGGGAGCTGTTTTTT. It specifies CATSIQTGELFF.

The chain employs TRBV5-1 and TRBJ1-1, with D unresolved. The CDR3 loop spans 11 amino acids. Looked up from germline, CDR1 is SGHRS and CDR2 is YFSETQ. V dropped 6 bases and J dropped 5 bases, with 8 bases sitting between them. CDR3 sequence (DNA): TGCGCCAGCATCGAAGGGACTGAAGCTTTCTTT. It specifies CASIEGTEAFF.

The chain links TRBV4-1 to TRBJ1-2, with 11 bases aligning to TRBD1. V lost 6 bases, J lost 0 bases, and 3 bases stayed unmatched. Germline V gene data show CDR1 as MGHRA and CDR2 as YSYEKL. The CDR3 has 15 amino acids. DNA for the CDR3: TGCGCCAGCAGAACGGACAGGGGGCCTAACTATGGCTACACCTTC. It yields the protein CASRTDRGPNYGYTF.

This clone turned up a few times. The CDR3 DNA is TGTGCCAGCAAATACAGCACCGGGACAGGGCACAATACGCAGTATTTT. It specifies CASKYSTGTGHNTQYF. V gene TRBV28 combines with J gene TRBJ2-3; 9 positions agree with TRBD1. This CDR3 is built from 16 residues. V was clipped by 7 bases and J by 7 bases; unmatched bases: 15. The germline V gene encodes CDR1 MDHEN and CDR2 SYDVKM.

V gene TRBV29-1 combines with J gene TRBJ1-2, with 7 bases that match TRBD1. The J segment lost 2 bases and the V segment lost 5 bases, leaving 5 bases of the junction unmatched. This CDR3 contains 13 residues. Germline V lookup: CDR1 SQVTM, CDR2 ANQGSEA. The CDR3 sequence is CSVPGQKNYGYTF. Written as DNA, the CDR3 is TGCAGCGTTCCGGGACAGAAAAACTATGGCTACACCTTC.

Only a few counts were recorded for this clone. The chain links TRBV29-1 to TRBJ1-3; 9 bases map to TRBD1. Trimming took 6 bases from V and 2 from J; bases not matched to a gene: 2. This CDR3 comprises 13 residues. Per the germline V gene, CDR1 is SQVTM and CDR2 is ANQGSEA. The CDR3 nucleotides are TGCAGCGTGGACAGGGGTACTGGAAACACCATATATTTT. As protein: CSVDRGTGNTIYF.

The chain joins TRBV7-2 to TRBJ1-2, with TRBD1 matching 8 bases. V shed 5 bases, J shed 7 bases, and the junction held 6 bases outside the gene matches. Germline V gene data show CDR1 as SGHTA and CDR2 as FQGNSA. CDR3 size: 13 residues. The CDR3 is CASSGQGNPGYTF. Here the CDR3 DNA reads TGTGCCAGCAGCGGACAGGGTAATCCTGGCTACACCTTC.

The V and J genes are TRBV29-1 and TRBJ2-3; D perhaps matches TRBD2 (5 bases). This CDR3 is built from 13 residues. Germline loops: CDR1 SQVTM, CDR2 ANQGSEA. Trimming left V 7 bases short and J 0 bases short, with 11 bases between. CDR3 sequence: CSASGGSTDTQYF. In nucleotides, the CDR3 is TGCAGCGCAAGCGGCGGGAGCACAGATACGCAGTATTTT.

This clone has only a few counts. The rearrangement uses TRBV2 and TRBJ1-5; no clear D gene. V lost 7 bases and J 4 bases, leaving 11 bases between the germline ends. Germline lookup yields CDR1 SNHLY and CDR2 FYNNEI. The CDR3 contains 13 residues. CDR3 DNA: TGTGCCAGCAAGACGGAAGTAAATCAGCCCCAGCATTTT. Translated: CASKTEVNQPQHF.

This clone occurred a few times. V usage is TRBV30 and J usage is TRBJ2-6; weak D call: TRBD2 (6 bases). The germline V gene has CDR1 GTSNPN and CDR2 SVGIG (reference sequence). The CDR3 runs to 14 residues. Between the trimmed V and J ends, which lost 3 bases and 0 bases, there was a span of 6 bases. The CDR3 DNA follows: TGTGCCTGGAGGGGACTCTCTGGGGCCAACGTCCTGACTTTC. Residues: CAWRGLSGANVLTF.

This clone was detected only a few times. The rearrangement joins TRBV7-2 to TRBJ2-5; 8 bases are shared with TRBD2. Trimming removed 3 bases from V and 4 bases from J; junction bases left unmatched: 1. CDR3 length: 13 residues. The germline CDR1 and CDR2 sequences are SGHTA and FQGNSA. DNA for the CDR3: TGTGCCAGCAGCTTGACTAGCGTAGAGACCCAGTACTTC. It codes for CASSLTSVETQYF.

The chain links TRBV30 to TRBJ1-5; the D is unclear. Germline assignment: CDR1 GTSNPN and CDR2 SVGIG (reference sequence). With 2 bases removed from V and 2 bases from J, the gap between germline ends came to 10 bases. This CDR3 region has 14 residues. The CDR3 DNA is TGTGCCTGGAGTCAACCCGGGGGCAATCAGCCCCAGCATTTT. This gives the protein CAWSQPGGNQPQHF.

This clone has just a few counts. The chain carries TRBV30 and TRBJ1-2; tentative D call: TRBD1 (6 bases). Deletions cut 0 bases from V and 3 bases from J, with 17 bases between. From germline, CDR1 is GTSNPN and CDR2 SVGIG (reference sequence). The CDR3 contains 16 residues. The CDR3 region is CAWSVGGHRRDYGYTF. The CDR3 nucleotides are TGTGCCTGGAGTGTAGGGGGGCACAGGAGGGACTATGGCTACACCTTC.

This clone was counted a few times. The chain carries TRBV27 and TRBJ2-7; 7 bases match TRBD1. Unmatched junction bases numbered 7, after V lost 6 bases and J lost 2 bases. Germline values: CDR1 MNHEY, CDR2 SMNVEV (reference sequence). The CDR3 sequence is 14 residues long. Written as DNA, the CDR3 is TGTGCCAGCAGACCAGGACAGGTCCCCTACGAGCAGTACTTC. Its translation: CASRPGQVPYEQYF.

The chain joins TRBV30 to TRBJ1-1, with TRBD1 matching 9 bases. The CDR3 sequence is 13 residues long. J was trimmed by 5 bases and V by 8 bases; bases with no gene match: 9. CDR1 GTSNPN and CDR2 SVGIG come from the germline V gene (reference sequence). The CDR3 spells CAQDRGPSTEAFF. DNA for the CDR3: TGTGCCCAGGACAGGGGCCCCTCTACTGAAGCTTTCTTT.

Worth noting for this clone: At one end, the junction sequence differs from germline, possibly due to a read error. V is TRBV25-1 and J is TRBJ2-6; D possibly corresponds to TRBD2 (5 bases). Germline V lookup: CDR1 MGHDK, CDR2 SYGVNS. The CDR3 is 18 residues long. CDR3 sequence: CACREDSPIKAGANVLTF. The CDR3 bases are TGTGCCTGCAGAGAGGACTCTCCCATCAAGGCTGGGGCCAACGTCCTGACTTTC.

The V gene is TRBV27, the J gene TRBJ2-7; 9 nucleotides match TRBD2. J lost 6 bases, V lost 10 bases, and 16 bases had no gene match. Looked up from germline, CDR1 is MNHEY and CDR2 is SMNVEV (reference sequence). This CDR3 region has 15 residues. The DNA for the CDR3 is TGTGCCACCCGTGGGGGGGCGGGAGGGCCCGCCGAGCAGTACTTC. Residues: CATRGGAGGPAEQYF.